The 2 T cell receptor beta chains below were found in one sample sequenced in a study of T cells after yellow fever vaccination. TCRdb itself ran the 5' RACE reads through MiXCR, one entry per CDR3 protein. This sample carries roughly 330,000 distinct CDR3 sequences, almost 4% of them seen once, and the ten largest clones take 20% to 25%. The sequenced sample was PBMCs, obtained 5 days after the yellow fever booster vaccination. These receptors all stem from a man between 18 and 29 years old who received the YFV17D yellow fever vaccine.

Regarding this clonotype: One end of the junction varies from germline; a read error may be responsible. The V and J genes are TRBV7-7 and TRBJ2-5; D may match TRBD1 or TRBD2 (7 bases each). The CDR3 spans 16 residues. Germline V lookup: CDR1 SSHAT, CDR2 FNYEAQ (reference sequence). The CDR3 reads CASSSTPGRGREAQYF. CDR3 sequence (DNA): TGTGCTAGCAGCTCAACCCCGGGGAGGGGGCGAGAAGCCCAGTACTTC.

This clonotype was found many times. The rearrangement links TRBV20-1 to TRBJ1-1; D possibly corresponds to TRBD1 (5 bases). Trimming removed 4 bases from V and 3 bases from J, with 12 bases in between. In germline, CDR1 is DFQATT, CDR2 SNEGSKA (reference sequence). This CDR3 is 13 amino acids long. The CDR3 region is CSATRGRDTEAFF. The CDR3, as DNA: TGCAGTGCTACAAGGGGCAGGGACACTGAAGCTTTCTTT.